The next 17 T cell receptor beta chains were all read from a single sample in a study of T cells in Graves' hyperthyroidism and ophthalmopathy. TCR beta CDR3 sequences were amplified from RNA transcripts. During a first-round RT-PCR of the TCR CDR3, the HTBI primer set was used. Via MiXCR, TCRdb re-called the multiplex PCR reads, giving one row per CDR3 protein. Among fewer than 450,000 distinct CDR3 sequences listed, 12% to 15% were seen once. What was sequenced was blood. The receptors originated from a woman aged 55-69 years with Graves' ophthalmopathy.

In its sample, this clonotype was seen many times. The chain is built from TRBV28 and TRBJ2-5; no clear D gene. Germline V gene sequence: CDR1 MDHEN, CDR2 SYDVKM. This CDR3 is 14 amino acids long. V shed 6 bases and J shed 5 bases, with 16 bases lying between them. The CDR3, as DNA: TGTGCCAGCAGACTCGCCGGAGCCGGGGAGACCCAGTACTTC. It specifies CASRLAGAGETQYF.

This clonotype was counted ten times or more. V is TRBV7-9 and J is TRBJ2-1; D may match TRBD1 or TRBD2 (5 bases each). CDR1 is SEHNR, CDR2 FQNEAQ, per germline (reference sequence). The length of the CDR3 is 13 residues. V was cut by 5 bases and J by 3 bases, with 8 bases left in between. CDR3 region: CASSRDGYNEQFF. CDR3 coding DNA: TGTGCCAGCAGCCGGGACGGCTACAATGAGCAGTTCTTC.

This clonotype was counted only a few times. This chain connects TRBV30 to TRBJ2-7, with D unclear. The CDR3 has 11 residues. Trimming took 4 bases from V and 3 from J, leaving 7 bases between them. Germline V CDR1 and CDR2: GTSNPN, SVGIG (reference sequence). The CDR3 DNA follows: TGTGCCTGGATGCTGGGCTACGAGCAGTACTTC. Amino acid sequence: CAWMLGYEQYF.

The chain couples TRBV12-3 or TRBV12-4 to TRBJ1-5, with D perhaps matching TRBD1 (6 bases). The ends were cut back, 6 bases at V and 3 bases at J, with 15 bases in the middle. The CDR3 runs 15 residues. CDR3 DNA: TGTGCCAGCAGCCACGACAGGTATCACAATCAGCCCCAGCATTTT. It encodes CASSHDRYHNQPQHF.

In its sample, this clonotype was seen a few times. A read error may be the cause here, since a much bigger clone is one base away. The rearrangement joins TRBV5-4 to TRBJ2-1; 8 bases agree with TRBD1. Germline V CDR1 and CDR2: SGHNT, YYREEE (reference sequence). This CDR3 is 14 amino acids long. V lost 4 bases to trimming and J lost 12 bases; unmatched junction nucleotides: 12. The chain's CDR3 is CASSPGSGGYVQFF. The CDR3 DNA follows: TGTGCCAGCAGCCCTGGGTCAGGGGGCTATGTGCAGTTCTTC.

This clonotype has a count of ten or more. The chain couples TRBV5-1 to TRBJ1-6; 12 bases align to TRBD1. CDR3 length equals 19 residues. CDR1 and CDR2 (germline): SGHRS, YFSETQ. V trimming: 4 bases; J trimming: 8 bases; junction bases outside the gene matches: 16. CDR3 protein: CASSRRDRGRTGGHSPLHF. CDR3 nucleotide sequence: TGCGCCAGCAGCCGAAGGGACAGGGGGCGAACTGGAGGCCATTCACCCCTCCACTTT. Combining the CDR3 with reference TRBV5-1 and TRBJ1-6 gives the whole variable domain KAGVTQTPRYLIKTRGQQVTLSCSPISGHRSVSWYQQTPGQGLQFLFEYFSETQRNKGNFPGRFSGRQFSNSRSEMNVSTLELGDSALYLCASSRRDRGRTGGHSPLHFGNGTRLTVT.

Worth noting for this clonotype: This may come from a read error, since a much larger clone is one base off. The chain combines TRBV6-2 or TRBV6-3 with TRBJ2-1; 7 nucleotides line up with TRBD1. The length of the CDR3 is 11 residues. Germline CDR1 is MNHEY and CDR2 is SVGEGT. V gave up 8 bases and J gave up 14 bases; unmatched junction bases: 9. CDR3 sequence: CASEQGPVEFF. The CDR3, as DNA: TGTGCCAGCGAACAGGGGCCCGTTGAGTTCTTC.

This clonotype has only a few counts. In DNA, the CDR3 is TGTGCCAGCAGTCGCTACAGGGTGTCGAACACTGAAGCTTTCTTT. As protein: CASSRYRVSNTEAFF. The genes are TRBV9 and TRBJ1-1; possible D gene TRBD1, 6 bases. Germline values: CDR1 SGDLS, CDR2 YYNGEE. Deletions cut 5 bases from V and 1 base from J, with 15 bases between. The CDR3 extends over 15 amino acids.

The CDR3 region is CASSFSTGVGTGELFF. The CDR3, as DNA: TGCGCCAGCAGCTTTTCCACAGGGGTCGGCACCGGGGAGCTGTTTTTT. J is TRBJ2-2 and V is TRBV5-1, with 7 bases matching TRBD1. The CDR3 is 16 amino acids. J gave up 4 bases and V 2 bases, and 8 bases lay outside the gene matches. Germline CDR1 reads SGHRS; CDR2 reads YFSETQ. The full variable domain, with the rest looked up from reference TRBV5-1 and TRBJ2-2, is KAGVTQTPRYLIKTRGQQVTLSCSPISGHRSVSWYQQTPGQGLQFLFEYFSETQRNKGNFPGRFSGRQFSNSRSEMNVSTLELGDSALYLCASSFSTGVGTGELFFGEGSRLTVL.

This clonotype was detected a few times. The rearrangement joins TRBV2 to TRBJ2-1, with D possibly being TRBD1 (5 bases). Looked up from germline, CDR1 is SNHLY and CDR2 is FYNNEI. CDR3 size: 13 residues. Trimming stripped 4 bases from V and 9 bases from J, with 13 bases between. CDR3 sequence reads: CASSGTGWGEQFF. CDR3 in DNA: TGTGCCAGCAGTGGAACAGGTTGGGGTGAGCAGTTCTTC.

This clonotype was seen many times. The chain joins TRBV29-1 to TRBJ2-5; 10 positions agree with TRBD2. The CDR3 totals 13 residues. CDR1 is SQVTM, CDR2 ANQGSEA, per germline. With V trimmed by 5 bases and J by 4 bases, 4 bases remained unmatched. The CDR3 here is CSVKREGLETQYF. In DNA form, the CDR3 reads TGCAGCGTTAAGCGGGAGGGCCTAGAGACCCAGTACTTC.

This clonotype was picked up many times. V is TRBV3-1 and J is TRBJ1-4; the D gene is possibly TRBD1 (6 bases). This CDR3 is built from 11 residues. Trimming left V 2 bases short and J 14 bases short, with 9 bases between. Per germline, CDR1 LGHDT and CDR2 YNNKEL (reference sequence). This CDR3 is CASSQQGHLFF. In DNA, the CDR3 is TGTGCCAGCAGCCAACAGGGACATCTGTTTTTT.

V is TRBV7-9 and J is TRBJ2-3; D is perhaps TRBD1 or TRBD2 (5 bases each). Germline-derived CDR1 and CDR2 are SEHNR and FQNEAQ (reference sequence). V was clipped by 5 bases and J by 7 bases, with 22 bases between them. The CDR3 loop spans 16 amino acids. CDR3: CASSPPGLGLRNTQYF. The CDR3 DNA reads TGTGCCAGCAGCCCCCCGGGGCTGGGTTTGAGGAATACGCAGTATTTT.

This clonotype came up many times. The chain uses TRBV7-9 and TRBJ2-5, with 8 nucleotides matching TRBD2. This CDR3 region has 16 residues. Unmatched junction bases numbered 12, after V lost 4 bases and J lost 5 bases. Germline values: CDR1 SEHNR, CDR2 FQNEAQ (reference sequence). The CDR3 protein is CASSSYRTPSGETQYF. CDR3 sequence (DNA): TGTGCCAGCAGCTCGTATCGCACCCCTAGCGGGGAGACCCAGTACTTC.

This clonotype was observed a few times. V is TRBV29-1 and J is TRBJ2-7; TRBD1 or TRBD2 may be the D gene (6 bases each). The germline V gene encodes CDR1 SQVTM and CDR2 ANQGSEA. V gave up 6 bases and J gave up 6 bases, with 18 bases separating them. The CDR3 is made up of 13 amino acids. CDR3 amino acids: CSVRGQASSEQYF. Written as DNA, the CDR3 is TGCAGCGTCCGGGGGCAGGCAAGTAGCGAGCAGTACTTC.

This clonotype was found many times. The chain joins TRBV28 to TRBJ2-5; a possible D gene is TRBD2 (5 bases). V lost 6 bases, J lost 5 bases, and 10 bases lay in between. The CDR3 is made up of 12 amino acids. Germline V gene data show CDR1 as MDHEN and CDR2 as SYDVKM. The CDR3 protein is CASSTRRETQYF. The CDR3 DNA sequence: TGTGCCAGCAGCACTAGGCGGGAGACCCAGTACTTC.

The rearrangement links TRBV12-3 or TRBV12-4 to TRBJ1-6; 8 bases fit TRBD1. The V gene end was trimmed by 6 bases and the J gene end by 9 bases; junction bases not matched to a gene: 7. This CDR3 has 14 amino acids. As DNA, the CDR3 is TGTGCCAGCAGCCCGGACAGGGTCTTTTCACCCCTCCACTTT. Its translation is CASSPDRVFSPLHF.